The T cell receptor beta chain under discussion was sequenced for a study of T cell responses to AZD1222 COVID-19 vaccine. Study-wide points: Donors skewed white British and female; clonal diversity was possibly underestimated. Compared with day 0, the breadth and depth of the Spike-specific TCR repertoire rose significantly after two doses of AZD1222. No repertoire was sampled before or during the peak T cell response, only after it.

A note on this clone: Its antigen remains unknown.

Libraries were prepared by immunoSEQ multiplex PCR; TCRdb keeps only in-frame clonotypes and omits some of them. The profile shows about 140,000 clones, more than 85% of them singletons. The CDR3 has 16 residues. Germline values: CDR1 SGHRS, CDR2 YFSETQ. The V segment lost 3 bases and the J segment 2 bases; nucleotides outside the gene matches: 6. This material consisted of peripheral blood, taken on day 0 of AZD1222 vaccination. The receptor was isolated from an adult in good health. The chain couples TRBV5-1 to TRBJ2-5; 11 bases fit TRBD1. The DNA of the CDR3 is TGCGCCAGCAGCTATCGGACAGGGGGCACACAAGAGACCCAGTACTTC. This translates into CASSYRTGGTQETQYF.